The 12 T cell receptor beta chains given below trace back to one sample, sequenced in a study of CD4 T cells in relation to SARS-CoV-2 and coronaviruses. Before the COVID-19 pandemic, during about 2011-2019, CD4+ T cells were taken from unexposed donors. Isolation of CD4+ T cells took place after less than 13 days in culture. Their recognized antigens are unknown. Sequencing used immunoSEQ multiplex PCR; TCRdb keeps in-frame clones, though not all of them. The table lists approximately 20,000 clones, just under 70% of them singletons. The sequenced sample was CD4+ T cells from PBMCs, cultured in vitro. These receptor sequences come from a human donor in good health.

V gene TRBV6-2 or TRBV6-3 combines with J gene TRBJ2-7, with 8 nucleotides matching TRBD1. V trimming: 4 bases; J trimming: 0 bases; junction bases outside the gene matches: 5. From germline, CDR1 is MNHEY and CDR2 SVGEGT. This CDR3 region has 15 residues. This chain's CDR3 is CASSFQGASSYEQYF. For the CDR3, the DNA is TGTGCCAGCAGTTTTCAGGGGGCAAGCTCCTACGAGCAGTACTTC.

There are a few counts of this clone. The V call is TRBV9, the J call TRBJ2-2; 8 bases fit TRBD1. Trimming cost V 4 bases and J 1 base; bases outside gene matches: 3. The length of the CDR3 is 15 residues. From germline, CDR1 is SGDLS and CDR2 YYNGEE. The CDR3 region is CASSFGTGNTGELFF. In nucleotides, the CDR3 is TGTGCCAGCAGCTTCGGGACAGGGAACACCGGGGAGCTGTTTTTT.

The CDR3 DNA is TGTGCCAGTACGACAGGGGGGAGAAGAAACACCATATATTTT. Amino acids: CASTTGGRRNTIYF. This rearrangement joins TRBV25-1 to TRBJ1-3; 9 bases are a match to TRBD1. Per the germline V gene, CDR1 is MGHDK and CDR2 is SYGVNS. The length of the CDR3 is 14 residues. The V gene end was trimmed by 9 bases and the J gene end by 5 bases; junction bases not matched to a gene: 8.

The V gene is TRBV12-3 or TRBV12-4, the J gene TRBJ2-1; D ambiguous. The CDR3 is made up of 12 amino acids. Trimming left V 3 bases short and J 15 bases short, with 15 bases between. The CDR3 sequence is CASSFVPPPVFF. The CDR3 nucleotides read TGTGCCAGCAGTTTTGTGCCCCCCCCAGTGTTCTTC.

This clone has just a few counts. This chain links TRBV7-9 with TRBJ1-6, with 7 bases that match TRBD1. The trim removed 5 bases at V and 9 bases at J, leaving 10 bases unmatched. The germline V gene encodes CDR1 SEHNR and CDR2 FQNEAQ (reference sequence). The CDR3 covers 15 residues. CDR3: CASSPSRTGVSPLHF. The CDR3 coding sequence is TGTGCCAGCAGCCCCTCGCGGACAGGAGTTTCACCCCTCCACTTT.

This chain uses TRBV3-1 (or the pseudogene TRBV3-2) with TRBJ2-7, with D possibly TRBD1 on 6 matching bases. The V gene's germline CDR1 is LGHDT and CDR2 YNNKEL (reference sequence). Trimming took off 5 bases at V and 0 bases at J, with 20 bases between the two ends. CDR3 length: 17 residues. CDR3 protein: CASSTATGTMSSYEQYF. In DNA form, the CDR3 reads TGTGCCAGCAGCACCGCCACCGGGACAATGAGCTCCTACGAGCAGTACTTC.

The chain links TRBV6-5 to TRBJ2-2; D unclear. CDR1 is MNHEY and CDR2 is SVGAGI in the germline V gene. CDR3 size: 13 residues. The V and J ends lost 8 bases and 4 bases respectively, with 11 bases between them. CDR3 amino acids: CASSRKSTGELFF. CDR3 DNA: TGTGCCAGCTCCCGTAAGAGCACCGGGGAGCTGTTTTTT.

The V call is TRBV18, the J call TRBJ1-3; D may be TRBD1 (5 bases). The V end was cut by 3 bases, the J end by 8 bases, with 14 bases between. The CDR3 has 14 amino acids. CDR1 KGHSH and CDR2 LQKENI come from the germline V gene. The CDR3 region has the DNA TGTGCCAGCTCACCGACAAGGGCGGGGGACACCATATATTTT. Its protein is CASSPTRAGDTIYF.

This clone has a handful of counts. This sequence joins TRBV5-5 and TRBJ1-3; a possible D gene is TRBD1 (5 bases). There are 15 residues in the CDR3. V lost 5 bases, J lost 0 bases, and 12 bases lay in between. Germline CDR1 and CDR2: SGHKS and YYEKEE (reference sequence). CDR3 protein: CASSRDGVSGNTIYF. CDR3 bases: TGTGCCAGCAGTCGGGACGGAGTCTCTGGAAACACCATATATTTT. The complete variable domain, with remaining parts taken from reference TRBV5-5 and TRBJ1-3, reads DAGVTQSPTHLIKTRGQQVTLRCSPISGHKSVSWYQQVLGQGPQFIFQYYEKEERGRGNFPDRFSARQFPNYSSELNVNALLLGDSALYLCASSRDGVSGNTIYFGEGSWLTVV.

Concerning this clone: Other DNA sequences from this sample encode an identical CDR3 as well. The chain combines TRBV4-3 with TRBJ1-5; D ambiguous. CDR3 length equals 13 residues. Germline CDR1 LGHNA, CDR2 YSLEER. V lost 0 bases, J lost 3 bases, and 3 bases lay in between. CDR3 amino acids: CASSQDPNQPQHF. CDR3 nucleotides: TGCGCCAGCAGCCAAGATCCCAATCAGCCCCAGCATTTT.

CDR3 sequence reads: CASSLPRGGWVSNTEAFF. The CDR3 DNA follows: TGTGCCAGCTCACTCCCCCGGGGAGGATGGGTTTCGAACACTGAAGCTTTCTTT. The chain couples TRBV18 to TRBJ1-1; D gene uncertain. CDR1 is KGHSH and CDR2 is LQKENI in the germline V gene. Trimming shortened V by 4 bases and J by 1 base, and 22 bases separated the two germline ends. The CDR3 loop spans 18 amino acids. Together with reference TRBV18 and TRBJ1-1, the CDR3 gives the full variable domain: NAGVMQNPRHLVRRRGQEARLRCSPMKGHSHVYWYRQLPEEGLKFMVYLQKENIIDESGMPKERFSAEFPKEGPSILRIQQVVRGDSAAYFCASSLPRGGWVSNTEAFFGQGTRLTVV.

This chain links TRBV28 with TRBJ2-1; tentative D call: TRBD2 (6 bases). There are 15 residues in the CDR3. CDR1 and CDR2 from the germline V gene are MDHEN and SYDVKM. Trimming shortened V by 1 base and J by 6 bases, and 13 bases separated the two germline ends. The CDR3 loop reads CASSLYGGPSNEQFF. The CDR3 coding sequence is TGTGCCAGCAGTTTATACGGAGGGCCGAGCAATGAGCAGTTCTTC. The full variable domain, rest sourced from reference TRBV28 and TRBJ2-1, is DVKVTQSSRYLVKRTGEKVFLECVQDMDHENMFWYRQDPGLGLRLIYFSYDVKMKEKGDIPEGYSVSREKKERFSLILESASTNQTSMYLCASSLYGGPSNEQFFGPGTRLTVL.